One sample yielded the 28 T cell receptor beta chains listed below, sequenced in a study of blood T cells in healthy people across ages. A second PCR of about 6 to 12 cycles used a sample-barcoded 5' primer and a J-beta primer mix. TCRdb processed the 5' RACE reads anew with MiXCR; each CDR3 protein has one entry. The sample includes more than 800,000 distinct CDR3 sequences, around 26% seen only once; the top ten take 15% to 20%. The source material was blood. The receptor set was obtained from a woman older than 75 in good health.

In its sample, this clonotype was seen once. V is TRBV27 and J is TRBJ2-1, with D unresolved. Germline CDR1 is MNHEY and CDR2 is SMNVEV (reference sequence). The CDR3 consists of 13 residues. Trimming left V 3 bases short and J 11 bases short, with 14 bases between. CDR3: CASSFAGWDKQFF. The CDR3 DNA sequence: TGTGCCAGCAGTTTTGCCGGGTGGGATAAGCAGTTCTTC.

This clonotype was seen repeatedly, ten times or more. This sequence joins TRBV5-6 and TRBJ2-7, with 7 positions matching TRBD1. The V gene end was trimmed by 2 bases and the J gene end by 2 bases; junction bases not matched to a gene: 4. Germline CDR1 and CDR2: SGHDT and YYEEEE. This CDR3 contains 14 residues. CDR3 DNA sequence: TGTGCCAGCAGCTTTTGGGGACAGACCTACGAGCAGTACTTC. Amino acid sequence: CASSFWGQTYEQYF.

This clonotype was found once. The chain links TRBV20-1 to TRBJ2-5, with D possibly called TRBD1 or TRBD2 (5 bases each). Trimming took 5 bases from V and 1 from J, leaving 14 bases between them. Germline V lookup: CDR1 DFQATT, CDR2 SNEGSKA (reference sequence). The CDR3 consists of 14 residues. CDR3 DNA sequence: TGCAGTGCTCCCCGGGGCCGGGTCCAAGAGACCCAGTACTTC. It specifies CSAPRGRVQETQYF.

The gene calls are TRBV7-9 and TRBJ2-5; D ambiguous. The CDR3 consists of 13 residues. In germline, CDR1 is SEHNR, CDR2 FQNEAQ (reference sequence). Trimming removed 1 base at V and 11 bases at J, with 14 bases between. CDR3 sequence (DNA): TGTGCCAGCAGCTTAGAGTCCCGGAACGGGCAGTACTTC. It codes for CASSLESRNGQYF.

Notes on this clonotype: Relative to the germline gene, one junction end is altered; a read error may explain this. The gene calls are TRBV11-2 and TRBJ1-2, with D unresolved. This CDR3 is built from 14 residues. The germline CDR1 and CDR2 sequences are SGHAT and FQNNGV. In nucleotides, the CDR3 is TGTACCAGCAGCTTAGCGCCTACAATCGCCGGCTACACCTTC. Amino acid sequence: CTSSLAPTIAGYTF.

Ten or more counts support this clonotype. The CDR3 region has the DNA TGTGCCAGCAGCCAGGGCCCCCTGACTAGTGGCGGGACAGATACGCAGTATTTT. Protein: CASSQGPLTSGGTDTQYF. J is TRBJ2-3 and V is TRBV3-1, with D possibly matching TRBD2 (6 bases). Germline V gives CDR1 LGHDT, CDR2 YNNKEL (reference sequence). The length of the CDR3 is 18 residues. V was clipped by 3 bases and J by 3 bases, with 22 bases between them.

Details on this clonotype: A much larger clone lies a single base off, so this may be a read error. This chain joins TRBV27 and TRBJ2-3; D is unclear. Germline V gives CDR1 MNHEY, CDR2 SMNVEV (reference sequence). V lost 2 bases, J lost 0 bases, and 9 bases lay in between. The CDR3 is 15 residues long. The CDR3 spells CASSLDNYSTDTQYF. The CDR3 DNA reads TGTGCCAGCAGTTTAGATAACTACAGCACAGATACGCAGTATTTT.

This clonotype was observed many times. The J gene is TRBJ2-4, the V gene TRBV5-1; 7 bases line up with TRBD1. This CDR3 is 14 amino acids long. Germline CDR1 SGHRS, CDR2 YFSETQ. The V segment lost 5 bases and the J segment 8 bases; nucleotides outside the gene matches: 10. The CDR3 DNA is TGCGCCAGCAGGGTGGGACAGCAGGATCACATTCAGTACTTC. Encoded protein: CASRVGQQDHIQYF.

CDR3 in amino acids: CASSIETGLTNQPQHF. The CDR3 DNA reads TGTGCCAGTAGTATAGAGACAGGTCTGACCAATCAGCCCCAGCATTTT. V is TRBV19 and J is TRBJ1-5; perhaps TRBD1 as D (6 bases). Trimming cost V 0 bases and J 3 bases, with 12 bases left between them. CDR3 length equals 16 residues. Per the germline V gene, CDR1 is LNHDA and CDR2 is SQIVND (reference sequence).

In this sample, this clonotype turned up many times. V and J are TRBV7-2 and TRBJ2-5, with TRBD2 matching 7 bases. Germline V gene data show CDR1 as SGHTA and CDR2 as FQGNSA. After removal of 1 base from V and 5 bases from J, the junction contained 7 bases not matched to a gene. This CDR3 is built from 15 residues. In nucleotides, the CDR3 is TGTGCCAGCAGCTTAGTAGTGGGGGGGACGGAGACCCAGTACTTC. The encoded protein is CASSLVVGGTETQYF.

The chain recombines TRBV6-6 with TRBJ1-5; 9 bases align to TRBD1. Trimming removed 2 bases from V and 4 bases from J; junction bases left unmatched: 3. Germline V lookup: CDR1 MNHNY, CDR2 SVGAGI (reference sequence). This CDR3 has 15 amino acids. The CDR3, as DNA: TGTGCCAGCAGTTACCTTGACAGGGGGAATCAGCCCCAGCATTTT. Protein product: CASSYLDRGNQPQHF.

This clonotype was counted only a few times. The CDR3 spells CASSLRLVGNQPQHF. DNA for the CDR3: TGTGCCAGCAGCTTAAGGCTGGTGGGCAATCAGCCCCAGCATTTT. The rearrangement joins TRBV7-2 to TRBJ1-5, with D unresolved. Germline CDR1 SGHTA, CDR2 FQGNSA. The CDR3 loop spans 15 amino acids. Between the trimmed V and J ends, which lost 2 bases and 2 bases, there was a span of 10 bases. The full variable domain, with the rest looked up from reference TRBV7-2 and TRBJ1-5, is GAGVSQSPSNKVTEKGKDVELRCDPISGHTALYWYRQSLGQGLEFLIYFQGNSAPDKSGLPSDRFSAERTGGSVSTLTIQRTQQEDSAVYLCASSLRLVGNQPQHFGDGTRLSIL.

This clonotype occurred a few times. The chain uses TRBV19 and TRBJ2-1; 11 bases align to TRBD1. Germline CDR1 is LNHDA and CDR2 is SQIVND (reference sequence). The CDR3 consists of 13 residues. Trimming at V came to 5 bases and at J to 7 bases, leaving 1 base not matched to a gene. The CDR3 loop is CASSGDRGNEQFF. The DNA of the CDR3 is TGTGCCAGTAGTGGGGACAGGGGGAATGAGCAGTTCTTC.

The CDR3 reads CASNPQVSGNTGELFF. In DNA, the CDR3 is TGTGCCAGCAACCCTCAGGTTTCGGGGAACACCGGGGAGCTGTTTTTT. J is TRBJ2-2 and V is TRBV13; D unresolved. The CDR3 has 16 amino acids. Looked up from germline, CDR1 is PRHDT and CDR2 is FYEKMQ (reference sequence). The V end lost 7 bases, the J end lost 1 base, and 16 bases lay between the germline ends.

The J gene is TRBJ1-5, the V gene TRBV6-2 or TRBV6-3, with D hard to call. This CDR3 contains 16 residues. CDR1 MNHEY and CDR2 SVGEGT come from the germline V gene. Trimming shortened V by 6 bases and J by 5 bases, and 20 bases separated the two germline ends. CDR3 sequence (DNA): TGTGCCAGCAGCCGACCTCATTTAAACGCTTATCAGCCCCAGCATTTT. This codes for CASSRPHLNAYQPQHF.

The chain carries TRBV20-1 and TRBJ2-4, with 8 bases aligning to TRBD1. The germline CDR1 and CDR2 sequences are DFQATT and SNEGSKA (reference sequence). Trimming removed 0 bases from V and 0 bases from J; junction bases left unmatched: 4. The CDR3 runs 16 residues. CDR3 nucleotides: TGCAGTGCTAGAGAAGGGACAGGTCTAGCCAAAAACATTCAGTACTTC. As protein: CSAREGTGLAKNIQYF.

The V call is TRBV6-5, the J call TRBJ1-4; TRBD1 matches at 7 bases. The V segment lost 4 bases and the J segment 9 bases; nucleotides outside the gene matches: 8. The CDR3 spans 14 residues. The V gene's germline CDR1 is MNHEY and CDR2 SVGAGI. DNA for the CDR3: TGTGCCAGCAGTTCGGTCGACAGGGTCAAAAAACTGTTTTTT. Its translation is CASSSVDRVKKLFF.

In its sample, this clonotype was seen many times. The V call is TRBV20-1, the J call TRBJ1-5; D not certain. Between the trimmed V and J ends, which lost 4 bases and 8 bases, there was a span of 21 bases. The CDR3 runs to 15 residues. Per the germline V gene, CDR1 is DFQATT and CDR2 is SNEGSKA (reference sequence). The CDR3 loop is CSANSPGSSYEPQHF. CDR3 sequence (DNA): TGCAGTGCTAACAGTCCCGGGTCCTCTTATGAGCCCCAGCATTTT.

This chain connects TRBV6-2 or TRBV6-3 to TRBJ2-5, with D possibly TRBD2 on 7 matching bases. V was shortened by 4 bases and J by 3 bases, with 21 bases between the two germline ends. Germline CDR1 is MNHEY and CDR2 is SVGEGT. CDR3 length equals 17 residues. For the CDR3, the DNA is TGTGCCAGCAGTTGGAAGGCCCTGGGGGGGCCTGAAGAGACCCAGTACTTC. It is translated as CASSWKALGGPEETQYF.

This clonotype appeared a few times. The chain employs TRBV7-2 and TRBJ1-2, with TRBD1 matching 8 bases. CDR1 and CDR2 (germline): SGHTA, FQGNSA. This CDR3 has 16 residues. J was trimmed by 0 bases and V by 3 bases; bases with no gene match: 6. CDR3 nucleotides: TGTGCCAGCAGCTTCACAGGGGGGCCTGCTAACTATGGCTACACCTTC. Translated: CASSFTGGPANYGYTF.

The gene calls are TRBV20-1 and TRBJ1-5; possible D gene TRBD1, 5 bases. Trimming left V 0 bases short and J 2 bases short, with 14 bases between. Germline V gene lookup returns CDR1 DFQATT and CDR2 SNEGSKA (reference sequence). This CDR3 spans 16 amino acids. For the CDR3, the DNA is TGCAGTGCTAGAGATTATCAGGGTTCGGGCAATCAGCCCCAGCATTTT. It translates to CSARDYQGSGNQPQHF.

The chain uses TRBV18 and TRBJ1-5; D gene ambiguous. The V end was cut by 5 bases, the J end by 0 bases, with 11 bases between. CDR3 size: 15 residues. CDR1 KGHSH and CDR2 LQKENI come from the germline V gene. The CDR3 reads CASSSLGPSNQPQHF. CDR3 bases: TGTGCCAGCTCATCCTTGGGTCCTAGCAATCAGCCCCAGCATTTT.

V is TRBV30 and J is TRBJ2-2; D gene uncertain. V gave up 3 bases and J gave up 5 bases, with 10 bases separating them. Germline V CDR1 and CDR2: GTSNPN, SVGIG (reference sequence). The length of the CDR3 is 13 residues. The CDR3 DNA sequence: TGTGCCTGGAGAGAACAGCAGACCGGGGAGCTGTTTTTT. Its protein is CAWREQQTGELFF.

This clonotype was detected ten times or more. Possible read error: a much larger clone is one base away. The rearrangement links TRBV7-9 to TRBJ2-5; weak D call: TRBD2 (6 bases). The germline V gene encodes CDR1 SEHNR and CDR2 FQNEAQ (reference sequence). Trimming removed 9 bases from V and 11 bases from J, with 28 bases in between. CDR3 length: 15 amino acids. CDR3 protein: CASLTAGFSHNEQYF. The CDR3 bases are TGTGCCAGTCTAACTGCGGGGTTTAGCCACAATGAGCAGTACTTC.

The chain's CDR3 is CASRRRGWDNTEAFF. The CDR3 bases are TGTGCCAGCCGGAGGAGGGGCTGGGATAACACTGAAGCTTTCTTT. The V and J genes are TRBV6-2 or TRBV6-3 and TRBJ1-1; perhaps TRBD1 as D (5 bases). Germline V gives CDR1 MNHEY, CDR2 SVGEGT. The CDR3 sequence is 15 residues long. The V gene lost 8 bases and the J gene lost 2 bases, with 18 bases spanning the gap.

As for this clonotype: A much larger clone differs by one base, so this may be a read error. This rearrangement joins TRBV4-1 to TRBJ2-3; D gene uncertain. With 1 base removed from V and 4 bases from J, the gap between germline ends came to 9 bases. The CDR3 is 14 amino acids. The germline V gene encodes CDR1 MGHRA and CDR2 YSYEKL. The CDR3 DNA follows: TGCGCCAGCAGCCAAGCCAGGTTCGCAGATACGCAGTATTTT. Encoded protein: CASSQARFADTQYF.

There are a few counts of this clonotype. The CDR3 sequence: CASSFRKGSTDTQYF. As DNA, the CDR3 is TGTGCCAGCAGCTTCCGAAAAGGGAGCACAGATACGCAGTATTTT. This sequence joins TRBV7-9 and TRBJ2-3; D uncertain. Germline lookup yields CDR1 SEHNR and CDR2 FQNEAQ (reference sequence). The length of the CDR3 is 15 residues. Trimming took off 3 bases at V and 0 bases at J, with 10 bases between the two ends.

This clonotype was picked up many times. V is TRBV3-1 and J is TRBJ2-7; no clear D. CDR1 is LGHDT, CDR2 YNNKEL, per germline (reference sequence). The germline V and J ends were trimmed by 2 bases and 5 bases, with 7 bases remaining between them. This CDR3 has 12 amino acids. CDR3 region: CASSQFGDEQYF. The CDR3 DNA reads as TGTGCCAGCAGCCAATTCGGTGACGAGCAGTACTTC.